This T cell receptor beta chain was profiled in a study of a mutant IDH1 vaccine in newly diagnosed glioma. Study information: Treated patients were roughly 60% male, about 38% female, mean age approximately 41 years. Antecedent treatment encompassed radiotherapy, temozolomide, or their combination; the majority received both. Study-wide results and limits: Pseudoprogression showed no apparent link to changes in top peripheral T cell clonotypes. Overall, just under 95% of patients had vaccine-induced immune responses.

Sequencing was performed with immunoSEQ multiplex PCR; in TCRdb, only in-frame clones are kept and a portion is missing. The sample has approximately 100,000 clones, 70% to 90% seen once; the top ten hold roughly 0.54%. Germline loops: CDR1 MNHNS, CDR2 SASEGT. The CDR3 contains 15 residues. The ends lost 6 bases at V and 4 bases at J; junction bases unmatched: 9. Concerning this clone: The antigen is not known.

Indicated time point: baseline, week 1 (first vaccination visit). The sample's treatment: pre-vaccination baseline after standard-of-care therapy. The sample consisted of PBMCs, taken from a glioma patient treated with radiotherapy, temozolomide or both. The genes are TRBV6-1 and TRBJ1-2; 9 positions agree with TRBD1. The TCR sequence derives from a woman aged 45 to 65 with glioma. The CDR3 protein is CASRGQGDGGYGYTF. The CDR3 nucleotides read TGTGCCAGCAGGGGACAGGGTGACGGTGGCTATGGCTACACCTTC.